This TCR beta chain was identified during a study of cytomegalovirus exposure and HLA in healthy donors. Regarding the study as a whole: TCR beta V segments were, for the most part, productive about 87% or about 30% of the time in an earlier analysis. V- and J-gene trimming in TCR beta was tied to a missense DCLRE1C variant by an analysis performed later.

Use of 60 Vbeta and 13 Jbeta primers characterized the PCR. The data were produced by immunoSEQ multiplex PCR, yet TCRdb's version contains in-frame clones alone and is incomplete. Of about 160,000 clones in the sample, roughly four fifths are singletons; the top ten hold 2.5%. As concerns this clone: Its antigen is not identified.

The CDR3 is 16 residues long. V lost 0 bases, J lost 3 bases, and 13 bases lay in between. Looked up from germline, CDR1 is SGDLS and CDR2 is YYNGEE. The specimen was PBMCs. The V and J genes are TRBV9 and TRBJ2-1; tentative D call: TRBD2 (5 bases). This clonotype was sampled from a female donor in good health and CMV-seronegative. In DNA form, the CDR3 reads TGTGCCAGCAGCGTAGCCAACTCCGAGGGCTACAATGAGCAGTTCTTC. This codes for CASSVANSEGYNEQFF.